This TCR beta chain stems from a study of early T cells in non-severe SARS-CoV-2 infection. Background on the study: Chains stayed unpaired after sequencing of bulk RNA from unsorted whole blood.

This clonotype occurred a few times. Its target is not known. Study results and limitations: CD4 and private specificities were missed by VDJdb matching, which favored anti-spike CD8 responses.

The TCR library protocol was used to attach unique molecular identifiers. These identifiers were attached to individual cDNA molecules. Via MiXCR, TCRdb re-called the 5' RACE reads, giving one row per CDR3 protein. This table holds tens of thousands of distinct CDR3 sequences, around 5% found once. The receptor was derived from an adult who was a healthcare worker with PCR-confirmed SARS-CoV-2 infection or an uninfected control (not recorded which). The sequencing input was whole blood.

Written as DNA, the CDR3 is TGTGCCAGCAGCCGCGGAGGTCCGAACACCGGGGAGCTGTTTTTT. This encodes CASSRGGPNTGELFF. The chain couples TRBV3-2 to TRBJ2-2; the table's TRBD2 call for D was not verified on the DNA. TRBV3-2 corresponds to a pseudogene. This CDR3 has 15 amino acids.